The rows below give T cell receptor beta chains drawn from one sample of a study of spatial heterogeneity in lung cancer. TCRdb reprocessed the 5' RACE reads with MiXCR, giving one entry per CDR3 protein. Of about 36,000 distinct CDR3 sequences listed, roughly 5.6% were seen once; the top ten hold roughly 26%. The source was PBMCs, collected at surgery. These receptors were taken from a female donor with early-stage non-small cell lung cancer. CDR3s include the opening cysteine and the closing phenylalanine or tryptophan. A D gene is named only where the DNA matches it firmly. Clone size is not always given. Where it is, it says once, few, many or a class for expanded clones.

d_gene	j_gene	v_gene	abundance	CDR3nt	CDR3aa
.	TRBJ2-1	TRBV20-1	few	TGCAGTGCTAGAGATTCGGGGTACAATGAGCAGTTCTTC	CSARDSGYNEQFF
.	TRBJ2-2	TRBV15	many	TGTGCCACCAGCAGAGATATAGGGGTTGGCACCGGGGAGCTGTTTTTT	CATSRDIGVGTGELFF
.	TRBJ2-1	TRBV29-1	many	TGCAGCGTTGGGGTAAGCGTCTCCTACAATGAGCAGTTCTTC	CSVGVSVSYNEQFF
.	TRBJ1-2	TRBV7-8	.	TGTGCCAGCAGCCTAAGTTCGGGCAGGGCGGACTATGGCTACACCTTC	CASSLSSGRADYGYTF
.	TRBJ2-3	TRBV29-1	many	TGCAGCGTTGTGACTCCCACAGATACGCAGTATTTT	CSVVTPTDTQYF
TRBD2	TRBJ2-1	TRBV29-1	many	TGCAGCGTCGGGGGGGGTCTGAGCTCCTACAATGAGCAGTTCTTC	CSVGGGLSSYNEQFF
.	TRBJ2-3	TRBV5-1	many	TGCGCCAGCAGCCAAGGACATAGCACAGATACGCAGTATTTT	CASSQGHSTDTQYF
.	TRBJ2-1	TRBV30	few	TGTGCCTGGAGGAGGCTAGCCTACAATGAGCAGTTCTTC	CAWRRLAYNEQFF
.	TRBJ2-3	TRBV19	few	TGTGCCAGTGGCCCACTTAGAGAGGCGCAGTATTTT	CASGPLREAQYF
.	TRBJ2-6	TRBV6-1	many	TGTGCCAGCAGTGAGGCGGCAGCTGGGGCCAACGTCCTGACTTTC	CASSEAAAGANVLTF
TRBD1	TRBJ2-6	TRBV7-2	many	TGTGCCAGCAGCCCGTACAGGGGGCCGATAGCCTCTGGGGCCAACGTCCTGACTTTC	CASSPYRGPIASGANVLTF
.	TRBJ1-1	TRBV20-1	.	TGCAGTGTAGACGATCCCTTGAACACTGAAGCTTTCTTT	CSVDDPLNTEAFF
.	TRBJ2-1	TRBV24-1	many	TGTGCCACCAGTGATTCCAGGGACTTCAATGAGCAGTTCTTC	CATSDSRDFNEQFF
.	TRBJ2-1	TRBV2	.	TGTGCCAGCAGTGAAGCCCGGGGAACATCCTACAATGAGCAGTTCTTC	CASSEARGTSYNEQFF
.	TRBJ1-1	TRBV11-3	.	TGTGCCAGCAGCTTGCAGGGGCAGAACACTGAAGCTTTCTTT	CASSLQGQNTEAFF
.	TRBJ2-1	TRBV28	many	TGTGCCAGCAGTTTATACTACAATGAGCAGTTCTTC	CASSLYYNEQFF
.	TRBJ2-7	TRBV6-5	.	TGTGCCAGCAGTTACCGAGGAAGGGCGGGCGCAAGAGACGAGCAGTACTTC	CASSYRGRAGARDEQYF
TRBD2	TRBJ2-1	TRBV5-1	many	TGCGCCAGCAGCCCTACTAGCGGGGGGGTCCACAATGAGCAGTTCTTC	CASSPTSGGVHNEQFF
TRBD1	TRBJ2-7	TRBV6-6	.	TGTGCCAGCAGTTACACGGGACAGGGGAACGAGCAGTACTTC	CASSYTGQGNEQYF
.	TRBJ2-2	TRBV20-1	many	TGCAGTGCTAGAGAAGGGATTCTAAACACCGGGGAGCTGTTTTTT	CSAREGILNTGELFF
.	TRBJ1-6	TRBV3-1	few	TGTGCCAGCAGCCGCTACAATAATTCACCCCTCCACTTT	CASSRYNNSPLHF
TRBD1	TRBJ1-6	TRBV10-3	many	TGTGCCATCAGGGGACAGAATAATTCACCCCTCCACTTT	CAIRGQNNSPLHF
.	TRBJ2-7	TRBV27	many	TGTGCCAGCAGTCATTCTCCCGCCGGGGTTGGGTACGAGCAGTACTTC	CASSHSPAGVGYEQYF
.	TRBJ1-1	TRBV4-1	many	TGCGCCAGCAGCCAATTTGCAGGGAACACTGAAGCTTTCTTT	CASSQFAGNTEAFF
.	TRBJ2-4	TRBV28	many	TGTGCCAGCAGCGGTGGACTGTCAGGAAACATTCAGTACTTC	CASSGGLSGNIQYF
.	TRBJ2-5	TRBV5-1	many	TGCGCCAGCAGCTCGACAGGACTGCAAGAGACCCAGTACTTC	CASSSTGLQETQYF
.	TRBJ2-3	TRBV12-3/TRBV12-4	many	TGTGCCAGCAGTTTTGGCCCCGAGAGCACAGATACGCAGTATTTT	CASSFGPESTDTQYF
TRBD2	TRBJ2-1	TRBV4-3	.	TGCGCCAGCAGCCAAGGTACTAGCGAAATCTACAATGAGCAGTTCTTC	CASSQGTSEIYNEQFF
.	TRBJ1-4	TRBV20-1	.	TGCAGTGCTACTACAGGGTCTAATGAAAAACTGTTTTTT	CSATTGSNEKLFF
TRBD1	TRBJ2-3	TRBV20-1	many	TGCAGTGCCACCCTTAGGACAGGGGCGGCAGATACGCAGTATTTT	CSATLRTGAADTQYF
TRBD2	TRBJ2-2	TRBV5-6	few	TGTGCCAGCAGCCCCGGACTAGCGGGAATGATCGGGGAGCTGTTTTTT	CASSPGLAGMIGELFF
.	TRBJ2-1	TRBV10-3	many	TGTGCCATCAGTGAATGGGAGAGCTCCTACAATGAGCAGTTCTTC	CAISEWESSYNEQFF
.	TRBJ2-7	TRBV5-6	many	TGTGCCAGCAGTGGGGGGCCGATGTCCTACGAGCAGTACTTC	CASSGGPMSYEQYF
TRBD2	TRBJ2-1	TRBV28	many	TGTGCCAGCAGTATCGGACTAGCGGGAGTGGGGTACAATGAGCAGTTCTTC	CASSIGLAGVGYNEQFF
TRBD2	TRBJ2-3	TRBV20-1	many	TGCAGTGCTAGAGATAGCGGGAGGGCCAGAGATACGCAGTATTTT	CSARDSGRARDTQYF
.	TRBJ1-4	TRBV28	few	TGTGCCAGCAGTTTAGACAGCGCAACTAATGAAAAACTGTTTTTT	CASSLDSATNEKLFF
.	TRBJ1-1	TRBV24-1	.	TGTGCCACCAGTGAGGCGGAGAACACTGAAGCTTTCTTT	CATSEAENTEAFF
.	TRBJ1-5	TRBV15	many	TGTGCCACCAGGAGGGAGGGTTCTTTTCAGCCCCAGCATTTT	CATRREGSFQPQHF
.	TRBJ2-3	TRBV11-2	many	TGTGCCAGCAGCTTAGAGGCTAGCTCCCCAGCTACGCAGTATTTT	CASSLEASSPATQYF
.	TRBJ2-1	TRBV7-2	many	TGTGCCAGCAGCTTATCGAGCAGATTCTACAATGAGCAGTTCTTC	CASSLSSRFYNEQFF
.	TRBJ2-5	TRBV20-1	many	TGCAGTGCCCCTCGTGGAGTAGCTCAAGAGACCCAGTACTTC	CSAPRGVAQETQYF
TRBD2	TRBJ2-1	TRBV7-8	few	TGTGCCAGCAGCTCCCAATCGGGAGGGTACAATGAGCAGTTCTTC	CASSSQSGGYNEQFF
.	TRBJ1-1	TRBV11-3	many	TGTGCCAGCAGCTCGACCTACACTGAAGCTTTCTTT	CASSSTYTEAFF
.	TRBJ2-4	TRBV5-6	many	TGTGCCAGCAGCTCGTCGAGGTCAATACTACAGGGTTTCGACAAAAACATTCAGTACTTC	CASSSSRSILQGFDKNIQYF
TRBD1	TRBJ1-6	TRBV20-1	many	TGCAGTGCTAGTAGAGGGACAGCGTATAATTCACCCCTCCACTTT	CSASRGTAYNSPLHF
TRBD1	TRBJ2-3	TRBV20-1	many	TGCAGTGCAAGGGGGCCCCCAGATACGCAGTATTTT	CSARGPPDTQYF
TRBD2	TRBJ2-1	TRBV11-3	many	TGTGCCAGCAGCTCCATAGCGGGAGCCTGTGGCTGGGTGGCGAACAATGAGCAGTTCTTC	CASSSIAGACGWVANNEQFF
.	TRBJ1-2	TRBV7-6	.	TGTGCCAGCAGCGCTGGAGACCCTACTAACTATGGCTACACCTTC	CASSAGDPTNYGYTF
.	TRBJ2-1	TRBV7-2	.	TGTGCCAGCAGCCTATGGAGGACCCAAAGTTCGTTCTTC	CASSLWRTQSSFF
.	TRBJ1-1	TRBV21-1	few	TGTGCCAGCGGACCGAACACTGAAGCTTTCTTT	CASGPNTEAFF
.	TRBJ2-3	TRBV5-1	many	TGCGCCAGCGGCCCCCTGGCGGGCACAGATACGCAGTATTTT	CASGPLAGTDTQYF
TRBD1	TRBJ1-6	TRBV28	many	TGTGCCAGCAGTTTACCGGACAGGGGGAATTCACCCCTCCACTTT	CASSLPDRGNSPLHF
.	TRBJ2-7	TRBV6-5	.	TGTGCCAGCGGTTACGAGCAGTACTTC	CASGYEQYF